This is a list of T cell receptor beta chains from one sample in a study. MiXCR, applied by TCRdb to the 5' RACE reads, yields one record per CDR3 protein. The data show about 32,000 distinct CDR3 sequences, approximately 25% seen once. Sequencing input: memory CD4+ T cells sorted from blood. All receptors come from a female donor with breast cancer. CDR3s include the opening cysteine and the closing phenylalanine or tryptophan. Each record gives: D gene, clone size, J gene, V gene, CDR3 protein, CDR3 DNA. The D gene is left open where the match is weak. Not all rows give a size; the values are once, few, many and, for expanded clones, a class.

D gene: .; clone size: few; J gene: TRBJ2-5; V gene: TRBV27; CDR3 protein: CASSSQLRETQYF; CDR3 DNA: TGTGCCAGCAGTTCACAGCTCCGAGAGACCCAGTACTTC
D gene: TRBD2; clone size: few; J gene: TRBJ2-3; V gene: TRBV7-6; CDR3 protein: CASSLGSGGHTDTQYF; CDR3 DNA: TGTGCCAGCAGCTTAGGTAGCGGGGGCCACACAGATACGCAGTATTTT
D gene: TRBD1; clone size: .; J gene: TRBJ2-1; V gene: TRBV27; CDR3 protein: CASKIPGQGSWEQFF; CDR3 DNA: TGTGCCAGTAAAATCCCGGGACAGGGATCATGGGAGCAGTTCTTC
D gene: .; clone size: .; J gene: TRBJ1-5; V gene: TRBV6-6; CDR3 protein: CASSYLPGNQPQHF; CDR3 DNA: TGTGCCAGCAGTTACCTACCGGGAAATCAGCCCCAGCATTTT
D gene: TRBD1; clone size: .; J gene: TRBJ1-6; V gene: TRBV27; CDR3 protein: CATGGQGRSPLHF; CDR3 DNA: TGTGCCACCGGCGGACAGGGGCGTTCACCCCTCCACTTT
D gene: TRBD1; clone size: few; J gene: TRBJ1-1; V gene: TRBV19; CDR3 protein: CASSAQGDTEAFF; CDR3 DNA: TGTGCCAGTTCCGCGCAGGGGGACACTGAAGCTTTCTTT
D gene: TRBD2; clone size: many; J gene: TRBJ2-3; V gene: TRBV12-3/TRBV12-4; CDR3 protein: CASSPYGGRAEIPDTQYF; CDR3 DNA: TGTGCCAGCAGTCCGTACGGCGGGAGGGCCGAGATTCCAGATACGCAGTATTTT
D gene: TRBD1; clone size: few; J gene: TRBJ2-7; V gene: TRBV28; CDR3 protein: CASSLTGGPYEQYF; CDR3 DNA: TGTGCCAGCAGTTTGACAGGGGGCCCCTACGAGCAGTACTTC
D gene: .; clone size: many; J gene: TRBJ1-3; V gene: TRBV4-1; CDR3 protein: CASSPLTGTYGNTIYF; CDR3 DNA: TGCGCCAGCAGCCCATTAACCGGGACTTATGGAAACACCATATATTTT
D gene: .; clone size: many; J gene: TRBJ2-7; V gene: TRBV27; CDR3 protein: CATAEGNEQYF; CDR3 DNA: TGTGCGACTGCCGAGGGGAACGAGCAGTACTTC
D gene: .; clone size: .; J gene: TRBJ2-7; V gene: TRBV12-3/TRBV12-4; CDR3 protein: CASSQSYEQYF; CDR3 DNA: TGTGCCAGCAGTCAATCCTACGAGCAGTACTTC
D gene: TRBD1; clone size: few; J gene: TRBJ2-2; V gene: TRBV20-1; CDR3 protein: CSVLDRETTGELFF; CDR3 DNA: TGCAGTGTTTTGGACAGGGAGACCACCGGGGAGCTGTTTTTT
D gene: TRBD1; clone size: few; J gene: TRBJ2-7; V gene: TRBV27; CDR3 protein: CASSLGTAYEQYF; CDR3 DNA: TGTGCCAGCAGCCTCGGGACAGCCTACGAGCAGTACTTC
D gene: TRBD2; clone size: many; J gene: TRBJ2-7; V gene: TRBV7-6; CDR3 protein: CASSPSGVNEQYF; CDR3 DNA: TGTGCCAGCAGCCCTAGCGGGGTGAACGAGCAGTACTTC
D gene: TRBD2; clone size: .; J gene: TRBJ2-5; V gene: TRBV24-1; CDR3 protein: CTTSDPAGEETQYF; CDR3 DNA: TGTACCACCAGTGATCCAGCGGGGGAAGAGACCCAGTACTTC
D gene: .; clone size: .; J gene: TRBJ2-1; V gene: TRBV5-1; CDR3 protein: CASSFRGQEKFF; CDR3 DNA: TGCGCCAGCAGCTTCAGAGGGCAGGAAAAGTTCTTC
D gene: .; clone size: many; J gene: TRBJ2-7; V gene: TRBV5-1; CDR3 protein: CASSGGTSGYEQYF; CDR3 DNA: TGCGCCAGCAGCGGGGGGACCTCTGGCTACGAGCAGTACTTC
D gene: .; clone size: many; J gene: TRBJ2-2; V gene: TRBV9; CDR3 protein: CASSVALAGELFF; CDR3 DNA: TGTGCCAGCAGCGTAGCACTAGCCGGGGAGCTGTTTTTT
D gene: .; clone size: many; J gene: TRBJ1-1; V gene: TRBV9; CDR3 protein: CASSVRMNTEAFF; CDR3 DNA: TGTGCCAGCAGCGTAAGGATGAACACTGAAGCTTTCTTT
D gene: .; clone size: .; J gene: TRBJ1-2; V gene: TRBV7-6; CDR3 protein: CASSPGTGPANYGYTF; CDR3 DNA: TGTGCCAGCAGCCCCGGGACCGGACCGGCTAACTATGGCTACACCTTC
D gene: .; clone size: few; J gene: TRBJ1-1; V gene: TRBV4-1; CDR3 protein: CASFLQEPNTEAFF; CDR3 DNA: TGCGCCAGTTTCTTACAGGAGCCGAACACTGAAGCTTTCTTT
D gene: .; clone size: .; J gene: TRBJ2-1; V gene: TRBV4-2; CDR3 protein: CASGQDSGSSYNEQFF; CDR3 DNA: TGTGCCAGCGGCCAAGATTCGGGTAGCTCCTACAATGAGCAGTTCTTC